The 16 T cell receptor beta chains in this list originate from one sample, sequenced in a study of identical twins. TCRdb re-called the 5' RACE reads through MiXCR, storing one row per CDR3 protein. The table shows 450,000 to 650,000 distinct CDR3 sequences, with roughly 9.5% occurring only once. These same data were also listed under a study on yellow fever vaccine responses in identical twins.

Sequencing was performed on PBMCs. These TCRs come from a young woman in good health.

In its sample, this clonotype was seen a few times. The V call is TRBV6-2 or TRBV6-3, the J call TRBJ2-2; D not resolved. This CDR3 is 15 amino acids long. Deletions cut 0 bases from V and 3 bases from J, with 8 bases between. Per the germline V gene, CDR1 is MNHEY and CDR2 is SVGEGT. CDR3 in amino acids: CASSYSNRYTGELFF. CDR3 bases: TGTGCCAGCAGTTACTCGAACCGTTACACCGGGGAGCTGTTTTTT.

This clonotype was counted only a few times. The J gene is TRBJ2-7, the V gene TRBV4-2, with 10 nucleotides matching TRBD1. The CDR3 consists of 17 residues. Per germline, CDR1 LGHNA and CDR2 YNFKEQ. Trimming cost V 5 bases and J 1 base; bases outside gene matches: 11. The CDR3 region is CASSKETGTGASYEQYF. Here the CDR3 DNA reads TGTGCCAGCAGCAAGGAAACCGGGACAGGGGCGTCCTACGAGCAGTACTTC.

This clonotype occurred many times. The chain uses TRBV6-2 or TRBV6-3 and TRBJ1-1; the D is unclear. Trimming removed 3 bases at V and 1 base at J, with 9 bases between. Germline V gives CDR1 MNHEY, CDR2 SVGEGT. The CDR3 covers 14 residues. The CDR3: CASSYLATNTEAFF. The CDR3 nucleotides are TGTGCCAGCAGTTATCTTGCCACGAACACTGAAGCTTTCTTT.

This clonotype was seen a few times. The chain combines TRBV20-1 with TRBJ2-5; D is possibly TRBD2 (6 bases). CDR1 is DFQATT and CDR2 is SNEGSKA in the germline V gene (reference sequence). V was shortened by 0 bases and J by 1 base, with 15 bases between the two germline ends. The CDR3 runs 16 residues. CDR3 DNA: TGCAGTGCTAGAGATCTGGCGGGGAGTATCCAAGAGACCCAGTACTTC. Protein sequence: CSARDLAGSIQETQYF.

This clonotype occurred a few times. The chain joins TRBV28 to TRBJ2-7; D call uncertain. Germline V gene data show CDR1 as MDHEN and CDR2 as SYDVKM. Trimming left V 6 bases short and J 0 bases short, with 18 bases between. The CDR3 loop spans 16 amino acids. CDR3 in amino acids: CASSGIGSLSSYEQYF. The DNA for the CDR3 is TGTGCCAGCAGCGGTATAGGCAGCCTAAGCTCCTACGAGCAGTACTTC.

The J gene is TRBJ2-7, the V gene TRBV10-2; 7 bases map to TRBD2. J was trimmed by 6 bases and V by 0 bases; bases with no gene match: 5. CDR3 length: 14 residues. The V gene's germline CDR1 is WSHSY and CDR2 SAAADI. CDR3 in DNA: TGCGCCAGCAGTGAGTCACTAGCGAGCTCCGAGCAGTACTTC. It yields the protein CASSESLASSEQYF.

The genes are TRBV5-4 and TRBJ2-1; D unresolved. Germline V gene sequence: CDR1 SGHNT, CDR2 YYREEE (reference sequence). This CDR3 has 14 residues. V lost 0 bases and J 5 bases, leaving 9 bases between the germline ends. The CDR3 reads CASSLVERNNEQFF. As DNA, the CDR3 is TGTGCCAGCAGCTTGGTTGAGAGGAACAATGAGCAGTTCTTC.

The V and J genes are TRBV29-1 and TRBJ2-5; 9 nucleotides align to TRBD2. The trim removed 5 bases at V and 5 bases at J, leaving 15 bases unmatched. Germline CDR1 reads SQVTM; CDR2 reads ANQGSEA. This CDR3 has 16 amino acids. CDR3 amino acids: CSVRAGLAGPGETQYF. As DNA, the CDR3 is TGCAGCGTTCGGGCGGGGCTAGCGGGGCCCGGGGAGACCCAGTACTTC.

The chain carries TRBV2 and TRBJ1-5; D gene unclear. The CDR3 extends over 14 amino acids. Germline CDR1 is SNHLY and CDR2 is FYNNEI. Deletions cut 3 bases from V and 0 bases from J, with 6 bases between. The CDR3 spells CASSDRFSNQPQHF. CDR3 bases: TGTGCCAGCAGTGACAGGTTTAGCAATCAGCCCCAGCATTTT.

This clonotype was seen only a few times. This chain joins TRBV11-2 and TRBJ2-5; 12 positions match TRBD2. The CDR3 spans 17 residues. After removal of 0 bases from V and 5 bases from J, the junction contained 7 bases not matched to a gene. CDR1 and CDR2 (germline): SGHAT, FQNNGV. The CDR3 DNA follows: TGTGCCAGCAGCTTAGATGCTAGCGGGAGGGCCAGGGAGACCCAGTACTTC. Protein product: CASSLDASGRARETQYF.

The J gene is TRBJ2-2, the V gene TRBV20-1; 10 bases are shared with TRBD2. Germline values: CDR1 DFQATT, CDR2 SNEGSKA (reference sequence). The CDR3 is 18 amino acids. The V segment lost 0 bases and the J segment 1 base; nucleotides outside the gene matches: 8. The chain's CDR3 is CSARDARTSGVNTGELFF. CDR3 in DNA: TGCAGTGCTAGAGATGCGCGGACTAGCGGAGTGAACACCGGGGAGCTGTTTTTT.

The chain recombines TRBV6-6 with TRBJ2-3; no clear D. The CDR3 contains 13 residues. V lost 10 bases to trimming and J lost 2 bases, with 13 bases between them. Germline V CDR1 and CDR2: MNHNY, SVGAGI (reference sequence). The CDR3 region has the DNA TGTGCCATACCAGTTCGGATCACAGATACGCAGTATTTT. Translation gives CAIPVRITDTQYF.

This clonotype was detected many times. The chain links TRBV5-1 to TRBJ1-6, with TRBD1 matching over 7 bases. With 5 bases clipped from V and 9 bases from J, the junction kept 14 bases outside the gene matches. Germline V gene sequence: CDR1 SGHRS, CDR2 YFSETQ. The length of the CDR3 is 16 residues. The CDR3 sequence is CASSLGDRPGGSPLHF. The CDR3 nucleotides read TGCGCCAGCAGTCTTGGCGATCGTCCAGGGGGTTCACCCCTCCACTTT.

This clonotype showed up many times. The chain is built from TRBV24-1 and TRBJ2-1; D tentatively fits TRBD1 or TRBD2 (5 bases each). This CDR3 is 16 amino acids long. V lost 3 bases and J lost 5, with 16 bases in between. Germline CDR1 KGHDR, CDR2 SFDVKD. The CDR3 is CATSDPTSGRHNEQFF. The DNA for the CDR3 is TGTGCCACCAGTGATCCTACATCGGGGCGCCACAATGAGCAGTTCTTC.

This clonotype was seen many times. The gene calls are TRBV29-1 and TRBJ2-7; 10 nucleotides match TRBD2. Trimming took 4 bases from V and 4 from J; bases not matched to a gene: 19. The germline V gene has CDR1 SQVTM and CDR2 ANQGSEA. This CDR3 comprises 18 residues. CDR3 sequence: CSVVHTGITSGMKYEQYF. The CDR3 DNA is TGCAGCGTTGTACATACGGGTATTACTAGCGGGATGAAGTACGAGCAGTACTTC.

This clonotype was detected many times. The chain recombines TRBV29-1 with TRBJ2-2, with 8 positions matching TRBD2. The CDR3 loop spans 18 amino acids. CDR1 is SQVTM and CDR2 is ANQGSEA in the germline V gene. After removal of 7 bases from V and 0 bases from J, the junction contained 16 bases not matched to a gene. For the CDR3, the DNA is TGCAGCGCAAAAGGTCGAACTAGCGGCAGCTCGAACACCGGGGAGCTGTTTTTT. Residues: CSAKGRTSGSSNTGELFF.